A selection of T cell receptor beta chains follows, all from one sample in a study of cytomegalovirus exposure and HLA in healthy donors. The method was immunoSEQ multiplex PCR; TCRdb's version includes in-frame clones alone and lacks a portion of them. Of 150,000 to 200,000 clones in the sample, about 83% are singletons; the top ten hold roughly 1.4%. Sequenced input: PBMCs. These receptors originate from a woman aged 25 to 39 in good health and CMV-seronegative. CDR3s include the opening cysteine and the closing phenylalanine or tryptophan. D genes are given only for firm matches. Only part of the rows carry a size: once, few, many, or a class if the clone is expanded.

>14|TRBV6-5|TRBJ2-7|.|.
CASSYSTGAYEQYF
TGTGCCAGCAGTTACTCGACGGGGGCCTACGAGCAGTACTTC
>16|TRBV4-3|TRBJ1-1|.|.
CASSQDSGSRHTEAFF
TGCGCCAGCAGCCAAGATTCGGGGAGTCGCCACACTGAAGCTTTCTTT
>14|TRBV30|TRBJ1-6|.|TRBD1
CAWRGQGVDSPLHF
TGTGCCTGGAGGGGACAGGGGGTAGATTCACCCCTCCACTTT
>15|TRBV30|TRBJ1-5|.|TRBD1
CAWSRTGYSNQPQHF
TGTGCCTGGAGTAGGACAGGGTATAGCAATCAGCCCCAGCATTTT
>15|TRBV27|TRBJ2-7|once|.
CASSLTRALSYEQYF
TGTGCCAGCAGTTTAACCAGGGCTCTATCCTACGAGCAGTACTTC
>15|TRBV19|TRBJ1-2|.|.
CASLPGNEDSYGYTF
TGTGCCAGCCTCCCTGGAAACGAAGACTCCTATGGCTACACCTTC
>14|TRBV2|TRBJ2-3|.|.
CASSEGGGTDTQYF
TGTGCCAGCAGTGAGGGGGGAGGAACAGATACGCAGTATTTT
>16|TRBV5-4|TRBJ2-2|once|TRBD2
CASSPLTSGETGELFF
TGTGCCAGCAGCCCCCTGACTAGCGGGGAAACCGGGGAGCTGTTTTTT
>16|TRBV19|TRBJ1-5|.|TRBD1
CASSLYRGPGNQPQHF
TGTGCCAGTAGTCTATACAGGGGGCCCGGCAATCAGCCCCAGCATTTT
>12|TRBV25-1|TRBJ1-3|.|.
CASGSGGNTIYF
TGTGCCAGCGGCTCAGGAGGAAACACCATATATTTT
>15|TRBV27|TRBJ2-1|.|TRBD2
CASSVLAGSLGEQFF
TGTGCCAGCAGCGTACTAGCGGGGAGCCTTGGGGAGCAGTTCTTC
>14|TRBV15|TRBJ2-7|.|TRBD1
CATSATGGSYEQYF
TGTGCCACCAGCGCTACAGGGGGGTCCTACGAGCAGTACTTC
>13|TRBV7-8|TRBJ1-5|.|.
CASSLTDYQPQHF
TGTGCCAGCAGCTTAACCGACTATCAGCCCCAGCATTTT
>14|TRBV6-5|TRBJ2-4|few|.
CASRGGGAKNIQYF
TGTGCCAGCAGGGGAGGGGGGGCCAAAAACATTCAGTACTTC
>14|TRBV7-9|TRBJ2-4|.|.
CASSLDLRGNIQYF
TGTGCCAGCAGCTTAGACCTTAGGGGAAACATTCAGTACTTC
>12|TRBV10-3|TRBJ1-2|.|TRBD1
CAITQGDYGYTF
TGTGCCATCACACAGGGGGACTATGGCTACACCTTC
>13|TRBV7-9|TRBJ2-7|.|.
CASSQDSSYEQYF
TGTGCCAGCAGCCAGGACTCGTCCTACGAGCAGTACTTC
>14|TRBV27|TRBJ2-7|.|.
CASSLSGRTYEQYF
TGTGCCAGCAGTTTATCCGGCAGGACCTACGAGCAGTACTTC
>18|TRBV7-8|TRBJ2-1|.|TRBD1
CASSLPGLNRGSYNEQFF
TGTGCCAGCAGTCTTCCCGGCCTAAACAGGGGGTCCTACAATGAGCAGTTCTTC
>17|TRBV5-1|TRBJ2-3|.|TRBD2
CASSLATSGGFTDTQYF
TGCGCCAGCAGCTTGGCGACTAGCGGGGGATTCACAGATACGCAGTATTTT
>14|TRBV30|TRBJ2-7|.|.
CAWSVLGGGYEQYF
TGTGCCTGGAGTGTACTCGGAGGTGGGTACGAGCAGTACTTC
>14|TRBV4-1|TRBJ2-7|.|TRBD1
CASSPGDRGYEQYF
TGCGCCAGCAGCCCGGGAGACAGGGGCTACGAGCAGTACTTC
>14|TRBV2|TRBJ1-6|.|TRBD1
CAGTGGRDNSPLHF
TGTGCCGGGACAGGGGGCAGGGATAATTCACCCCTCCACTTT
>15|TRBV9|TRBJ2-1|.|TRBD2
CASSVGGSGGHEQFF
TGTGCCAGCAGCGTAGGGGGTAGCGGGGGCCATGAGCAGTTCTTC
>15|TRBV18|TRBJ1-6|.|.
CASSATSSYNSPLHF
TGTGCCAGCTCAGCGACTAGCTCCTATAATTCACCCCTCCACTTT
>15|TRBV2|TRBJ2-5|.|TRBD2
CASRDSGGRGETQYF
TGTGCCAGCAGGGACAGCGGGGGGCGGGGAGAGACCCAGTACTTC
>15|TRBV4-1|TRBJ1-1|.|.
CASSQVTLMNTEAFF
TGCGCCAGCAGCCAAGTCACTCTAATGAACACTGAAGCTTTCTTT
>15|TRBV5-4|TRBJ1-2|.|.
CASSLVQFTNYGYTF
TGTGCCAGCAGCTTGGTTCAGTTCACTAACTATGGCTACACCTTC
>17|TRBV4-1|TRBJ1-6|.|.
CASSQDKMSSYNSPLHF
TGCGCCAGCAGCCAAGATAAGATGAGCTCCTATAATTCACCCCTCCACTTT
>12|TRBV5-6|TRBJ2-7|.|TRBD1
CASSRQGHEQYF
TGTGCCAGCAGCCGACAGGGGCACGAGCAGTACTTC
>15|TRBV4-1|TRBJ2-7|.|TRBD1
CASSQGQGATWEQYF
TGCGCCAGCAGCCAGGGACAGGGAGCCACGTGGGAGCAGTACTTC
>14|TRBV7-9|TRBJ1-1|few|.
CASSLGGGNTEAFF
TGTGCCAGCAGCTTAGGGGGGGGGAACACTGAAGCTTTCTTT
>17|TRBV25-1|TRBJ1-4|.|TRBD1
CASSQLTGGRTNEKLFF
TGTGCCAGCAGTCAACTGACAGGGGGCAGAACTAATGAAAAACTGTTTTTT
>13|TRBV25-1|TRBJ2-7|.|.
CASSKPYPYEQYF
TGTGCCAGCAGTAAGCCTTACCCCTACGAGCAGTACTTC
>15|TRBV28|TRBJ1-1|.|TRBD1
CASSLRDRGLPEAFF
TGTGCCAGCAGTTTAAGGGACAGGGGGCTTCCTGAAGCTTTCTTT
>14|TRBV5-1|TRBJ2-3|.|TRBD2
CASSRGGYTDTQYF
TGCGCCAGCAGCCGGGGAGGGTACACAGATACGCAGTATTTT
>15|TRBV2|TRBJ2-3|.|TRBD2
CASIPSGGATDTQYF
TGTGCCAGCATACCTAGCGGGGGGGCAACAGATACGCAGTATTTT
>14|TRBV11-3|TRBJ2-7|.|.
CASSSRSRPYEQYF
TGTGCCAGCAGTTCCAGGTCAAGGCCCTACGAGCAGTACTTC
>15|TRBV7-9|TRBJ1-5|once|TRBD1
CASSPGQASREPQHF
TGTGCCAGCAGTCCGGGACAGGCAAGTAGGGAGCCCCAGCATTTT
>16|TRBV19|TRBJ2-7|.|.
CASSNLGLRGVAEQYF
TGTGCCAGTAGTAATCTAGGACTTCGTGGGGTCGCCGAGCAGTACTTC
>15|TRBV9|TRBJ2-1|.|TRBD1
CASSVQGASYNEQFF
TGTGCCAGCAGCGTACAGGGGGCATCCTACAATGAGCAGTTCTTC
>15|TRBV2|TRBJ1-2|few|.
CASSIGQASLYGYTF
TGTGCCAGCAGTATAGGCCAGGCGTCCCTCTATGGCTACACCTTC
>14|TRBV6-5|TRBJ1-2|.|.
CASSYRRANYGYTF
TGTGCCAGCAGTTACCGGAGGGCTAACTATGGCTACACCTTC
>13|TRBV10-3|TRBJ2-7|.|.
CAIQEQPSYEQYF
TGTGCCATTCAGGAACAACCCTCCTACGAGCAGTACTTC
>14|TRBV9|TRBJ2-7|.|.
CASSADSDSYEQYF
TGTGCCAGCAGCGCTGACAGCGACTCCTACGAGCAGTACTTC
>15|TRBV6-5|TRBJ1-2|.|.
CASTPTTQALFGYTF
TGTGCCAGCACCCCAACGACGCAGGCCCTCTTCGGCTACACCTTC
>14|TRBV19|TRBJ2-2|.|.
CARVGGLNTGELFF
TGTGCCAGGGTTGGTGGACTTAACACCGGGGAGCTGTTTTTT
>14|TRBV27|TRBJ1-6|once|.
CASRYGQRYSPLHF
TGTGCCAGCAGGTACGGACAGAGATATTCACCCCTCCACTTT
>16|TRBV11-2|TRBJ2-3|once|.
CASSLAAGWMTDTQYF
TGTGCCAGCAGCTTAGCCGCAGGGTGGATGACAGATACGCAGTATTTT
>15|TRBV15|TRBJ1-4|.|TRBD1
CATSRTGLDNEKLFF
TGTGCCACCAGCAGGACAGGGTTGGACAATGAAAAACTGTTTTTT